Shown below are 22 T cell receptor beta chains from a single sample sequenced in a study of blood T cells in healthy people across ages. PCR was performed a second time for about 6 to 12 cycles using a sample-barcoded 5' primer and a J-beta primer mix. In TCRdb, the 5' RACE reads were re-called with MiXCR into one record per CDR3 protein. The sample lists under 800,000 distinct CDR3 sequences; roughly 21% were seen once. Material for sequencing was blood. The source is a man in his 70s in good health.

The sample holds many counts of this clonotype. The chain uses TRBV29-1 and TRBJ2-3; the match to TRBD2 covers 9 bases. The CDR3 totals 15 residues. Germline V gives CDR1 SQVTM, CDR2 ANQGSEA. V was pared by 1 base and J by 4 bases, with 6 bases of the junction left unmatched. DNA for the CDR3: TGCAGCGTTGAAGGGTATAGCGGGAGTCCAGATACGCAGTATTTT. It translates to CSVEGYSGSPDTQYF.

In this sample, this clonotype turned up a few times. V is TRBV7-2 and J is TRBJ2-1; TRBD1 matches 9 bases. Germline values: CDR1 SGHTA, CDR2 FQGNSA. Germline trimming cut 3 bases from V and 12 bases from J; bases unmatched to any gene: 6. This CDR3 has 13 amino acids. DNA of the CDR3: TGTGCCAGCAGCTTCTCGGACAGGGGTGGGCAGTTCTTC. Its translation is CASSFSDRGGQFF.

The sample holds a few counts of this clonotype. CDR3 amino acids: CASSVSGRPLQTQYF. CDR3 coding DNA: TGTGCCAGCAGCGTTAGCGGGAGGCCTTTACAGACCCAGTACTTC. This chain joins TRBV7-6 and TRBJ2-5; 10 positions match TRBD2. Trimming took 5 bases from V and 6 from J; bases not matched to a gene: 9. In germline, CDR1 is SGHVS, CDR2 FNYEAQ. The CDR3 has 15 residues.

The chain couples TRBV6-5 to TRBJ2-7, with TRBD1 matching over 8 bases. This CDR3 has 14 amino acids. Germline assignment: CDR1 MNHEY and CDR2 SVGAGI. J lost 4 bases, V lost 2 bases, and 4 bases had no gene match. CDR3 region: CASSYTGGYYEQYF. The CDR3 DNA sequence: TGTGCCAGCAGTTACACAGGGGGGTATTACGAGCAGTACTTC.

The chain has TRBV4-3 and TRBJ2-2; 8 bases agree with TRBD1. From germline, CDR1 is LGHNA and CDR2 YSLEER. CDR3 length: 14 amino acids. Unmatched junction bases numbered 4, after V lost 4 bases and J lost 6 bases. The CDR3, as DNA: TGCGCCAGCAGCCGCACACAGGGGGCCGGGGAGCTGTTTTTT. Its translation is CASSRTQGAGELFF.

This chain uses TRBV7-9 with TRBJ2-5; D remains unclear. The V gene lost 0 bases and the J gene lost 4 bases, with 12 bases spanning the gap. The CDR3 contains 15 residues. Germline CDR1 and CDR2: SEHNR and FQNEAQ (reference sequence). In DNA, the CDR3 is TGTGCCAGCAGCTTAGCCGAGGTTGGTACAGAGACCCAGTACTTC. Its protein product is CASSLAEVGTETQYF. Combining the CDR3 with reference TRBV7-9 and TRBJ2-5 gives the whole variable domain DTGVSQNPRHKITKRGQNVTFRCDPISEHNRLYWYRQTLGQGPEFLTYFQNEAQLEKSRLLSDRFSAERPKGSFSTLEIQRTEQGDSAMYLCASSLAEVGTETQYFGPGTRLLVL.

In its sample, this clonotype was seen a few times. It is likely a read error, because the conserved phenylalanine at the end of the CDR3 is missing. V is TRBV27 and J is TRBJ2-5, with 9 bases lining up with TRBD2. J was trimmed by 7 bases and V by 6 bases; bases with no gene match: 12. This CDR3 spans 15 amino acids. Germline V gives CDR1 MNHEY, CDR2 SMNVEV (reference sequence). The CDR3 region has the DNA TGTGCCAGCAGCCTGAATTCCGGGACTAGCTCGACCCAGTACCTC. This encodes CASSLNSGTSSTQYL.

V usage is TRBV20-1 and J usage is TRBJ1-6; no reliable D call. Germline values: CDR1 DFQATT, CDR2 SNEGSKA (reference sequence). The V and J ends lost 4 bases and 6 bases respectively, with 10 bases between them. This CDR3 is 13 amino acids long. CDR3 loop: CSAIPGPNSPLHF. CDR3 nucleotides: TGCAGTGCTATACCGGGTCCTAATTCACCCCTCCACTTT.

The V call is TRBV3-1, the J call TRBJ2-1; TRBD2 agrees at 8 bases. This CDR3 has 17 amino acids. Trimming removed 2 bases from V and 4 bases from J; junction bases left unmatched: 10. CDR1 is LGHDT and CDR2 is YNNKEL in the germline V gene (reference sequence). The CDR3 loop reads CASSQPSGGRWYNEQFF. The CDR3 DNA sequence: TGTGCCAGCAGCCAACCCTCGGGGGGGCGGTGGTACAATGAGCAGTTCTTC.

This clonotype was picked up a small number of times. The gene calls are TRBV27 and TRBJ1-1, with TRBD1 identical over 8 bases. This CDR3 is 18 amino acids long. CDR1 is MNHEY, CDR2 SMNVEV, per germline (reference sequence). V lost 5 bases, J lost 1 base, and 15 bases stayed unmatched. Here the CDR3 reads CASSLTGGSQGRNTEAFF. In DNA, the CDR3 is TGTGCCAGCAGTCTAACAGGGGGGTCCCAGGGCCGGAACACTGAAGCTTTCTTT.

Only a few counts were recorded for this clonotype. This CDR3 reads CSAVGPSGNTIYF. The DNA of the CDR3 is TGCAGTGCCGTCGGGCCCTCTGGAAACACCATATATTTT. The V and J genes are TRBV20-1 and TRBJ1-3; D is ambiguous. The germline V gene encodes CDR1 DFQATT and CDR2 SNEGSKA (reference sequence). The CDR3 consists of 13 residues. V dropped 6 bases and J dropped 0 bases, with 9 bases sitting between them.

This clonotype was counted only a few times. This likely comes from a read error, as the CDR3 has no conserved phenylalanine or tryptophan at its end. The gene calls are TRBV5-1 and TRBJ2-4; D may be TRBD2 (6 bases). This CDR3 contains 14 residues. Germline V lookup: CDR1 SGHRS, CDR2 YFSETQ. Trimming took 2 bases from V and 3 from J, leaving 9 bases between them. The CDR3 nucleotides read TGCGCCAGCAGCTTTACGGGGGACAAAAACATTCAGTACCTC. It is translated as CASSFTGDKNIQYL.

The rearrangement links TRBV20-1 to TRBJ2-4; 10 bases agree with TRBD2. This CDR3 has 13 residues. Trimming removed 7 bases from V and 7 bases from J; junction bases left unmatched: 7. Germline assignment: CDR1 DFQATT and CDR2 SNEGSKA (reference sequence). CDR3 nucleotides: TGCAGTGTTGCTAGCGGGAGTAGTAACATTCAGTACTTC. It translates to CSVASGSSNIQYF.

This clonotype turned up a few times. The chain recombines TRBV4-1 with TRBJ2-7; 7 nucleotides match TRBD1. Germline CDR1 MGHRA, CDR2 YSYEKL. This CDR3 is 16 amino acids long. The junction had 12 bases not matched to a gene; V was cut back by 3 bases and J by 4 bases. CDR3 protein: CASSQEIQGFLYEQYF. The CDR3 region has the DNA TGCGCCAGCAGCCAGGAGATACAGGGGTTTTTGTACGAGCAGTACTTC.

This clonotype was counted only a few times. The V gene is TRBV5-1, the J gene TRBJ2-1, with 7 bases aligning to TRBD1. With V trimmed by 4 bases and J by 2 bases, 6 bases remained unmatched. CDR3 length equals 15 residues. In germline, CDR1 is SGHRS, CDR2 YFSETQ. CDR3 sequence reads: CASSAQDRTYNEQFF. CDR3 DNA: TGCGCCAGCAGCGCGCAGGACAGGACCTACAATGAGCAGTTCTTC.

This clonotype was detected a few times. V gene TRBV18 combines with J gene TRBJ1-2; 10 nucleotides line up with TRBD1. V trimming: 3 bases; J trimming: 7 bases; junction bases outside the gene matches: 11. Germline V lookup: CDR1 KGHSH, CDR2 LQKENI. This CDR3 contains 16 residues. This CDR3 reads CASSPGQGLQQSGYTF. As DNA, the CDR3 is TGTGCCAGCTCACCGGGACAGGGGCTGCAACAATCTGGCTACACCTTC.

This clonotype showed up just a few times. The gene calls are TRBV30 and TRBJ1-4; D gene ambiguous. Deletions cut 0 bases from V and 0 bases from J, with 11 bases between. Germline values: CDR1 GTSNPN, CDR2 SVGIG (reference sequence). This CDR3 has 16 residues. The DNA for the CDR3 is TGTGCCTGGAGTGTGGGTGAAGTTGCAACTAATGAAAAACTGTTTTTT. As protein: CAWSVGEVATNEKLFF.

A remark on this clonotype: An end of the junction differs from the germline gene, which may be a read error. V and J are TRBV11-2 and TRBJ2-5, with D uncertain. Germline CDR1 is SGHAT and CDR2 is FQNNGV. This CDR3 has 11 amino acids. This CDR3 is CASSFQGTQYF. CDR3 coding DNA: TGTGCCAGCAGCTTTCAAGGGACCCAGTACTTC. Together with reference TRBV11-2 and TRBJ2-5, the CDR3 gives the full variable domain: EAGVAQSPRYKIIEKRQSVAFWCNPISGHATLYWYQQILGQGPKLLIQFQNNGVVDDSQLPKDRFSAERLKGVDSTLKIQPAKLEDSAVYLCASSFQGTQYFGPGTRLLVL.

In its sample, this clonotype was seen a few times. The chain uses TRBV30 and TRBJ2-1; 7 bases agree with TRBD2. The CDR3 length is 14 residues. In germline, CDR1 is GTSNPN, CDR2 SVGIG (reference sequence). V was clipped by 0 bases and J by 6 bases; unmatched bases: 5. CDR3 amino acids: CAWSVGGPFNEQFF. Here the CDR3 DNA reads TGTGCCTGGAGTGTGGGAGGGCCGTTCAATGAGCAGTTCTTC. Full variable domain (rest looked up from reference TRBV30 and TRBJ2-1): SQTIHQWPATLVQPVGSPLSLECTVEGTSNPNLYWYRQAAGRGLQLLFYSVGIGQISSEVPQNLSASRPQDRQFILSSKKLLLSDSGFYLCAWSVGGPFNEQFFGPGTRLTVL.

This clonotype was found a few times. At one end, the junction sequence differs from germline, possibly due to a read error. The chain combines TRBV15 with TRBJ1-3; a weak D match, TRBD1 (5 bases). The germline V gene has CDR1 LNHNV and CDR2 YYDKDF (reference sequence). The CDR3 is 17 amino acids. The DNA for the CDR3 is TGTGCCACCAGCAGAGAGGGGTTAGGGGCGCCGGGAAGCACCATATATTTT. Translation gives CATSREGLGAPGSTIYF.

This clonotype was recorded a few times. The CDR3 sequence is CASSYHTSYGGNVLTF. CDR3 coding DNA: TGTGCCAGCAGTTACCACACGTCATATGGTGGCAACGTCCTGACTTTC. The gene calls are TRBV6-2 or TRBV6-3 and TRBJ2-6; no reliable D call. Germline V gene sequence: CDR1 MNHEY, CDR2 SVGEGT. V lost 2 bases to trimming and J lost 9 bases, with 17 bases between them. This CDR3 has 16 residues.

Written as DNA, the CDR3 is TGCGCCAGCAGCCAAGATCGACAGGGTGGACTGGAAGCTTTCTTT. Its protein is CASSQDRQGGLEAFF. This chain joins TRBV4-3 and TRBJ1-1; the match to TRBD1 covers 7 bases. V lost 0 bases to trimming and J lost 8 bases; unmatched junction nucleotides: 9. The CDR3 runs to 15 residues. Germline loops: CDR1 LGHNA, CDR2 YSLEER.